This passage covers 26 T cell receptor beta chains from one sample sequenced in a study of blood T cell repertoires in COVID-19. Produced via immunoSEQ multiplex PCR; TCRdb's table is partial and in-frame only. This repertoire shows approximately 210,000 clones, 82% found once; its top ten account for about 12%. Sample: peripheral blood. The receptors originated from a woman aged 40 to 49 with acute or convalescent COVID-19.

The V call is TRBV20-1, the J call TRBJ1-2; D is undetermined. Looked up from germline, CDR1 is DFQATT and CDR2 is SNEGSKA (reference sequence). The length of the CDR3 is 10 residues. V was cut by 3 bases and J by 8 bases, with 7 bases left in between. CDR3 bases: TGCAGTGCTAGCGGTATCGGCTACACCTTC. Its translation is CSASGIGYTF.

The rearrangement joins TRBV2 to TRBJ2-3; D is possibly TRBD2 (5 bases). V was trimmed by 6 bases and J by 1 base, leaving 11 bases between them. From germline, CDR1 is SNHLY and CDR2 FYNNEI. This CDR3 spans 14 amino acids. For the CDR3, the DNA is TGTGCCAGCAGCGAACCACTAGGCACAGATACGCAGTATTTT. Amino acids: CASSEPLGTDTQYF. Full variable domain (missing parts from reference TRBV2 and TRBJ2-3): EPEVTQTPSHQVTQMGQEVILRCVPISNHLYFYWYRQILGQKVEFLVSFYNNEISEKSEIFDDQFSVERPDGSNFTLKIRSTKLEDSAMYFCASSEPLGTDTQYFGPGTRLTVL.

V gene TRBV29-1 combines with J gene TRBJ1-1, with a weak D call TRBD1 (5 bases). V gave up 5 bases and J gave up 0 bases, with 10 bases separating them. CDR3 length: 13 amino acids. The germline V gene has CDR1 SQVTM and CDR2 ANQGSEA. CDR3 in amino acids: CSVLRGLNTEAFF. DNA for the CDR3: TGCAGCGTTTTAAGGGGCCTGAACACTGAAGCTTTCTTT.

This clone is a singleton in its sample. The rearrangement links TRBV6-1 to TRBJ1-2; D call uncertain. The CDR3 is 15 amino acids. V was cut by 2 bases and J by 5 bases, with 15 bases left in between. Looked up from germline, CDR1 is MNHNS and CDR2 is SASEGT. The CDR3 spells CASSENGGYQYGYTF. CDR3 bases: TGTGCCAGCAGTGAAAACGGCGGATACCAGTATGGCTACACCTTC.

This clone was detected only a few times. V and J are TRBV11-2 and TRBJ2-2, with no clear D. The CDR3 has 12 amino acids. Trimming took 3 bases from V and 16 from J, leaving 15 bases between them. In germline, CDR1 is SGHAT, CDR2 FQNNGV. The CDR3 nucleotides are TGTGCCAGCAGCTTGTTAAGTTCTCGAGCGTTTTTT. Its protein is CASSLLSSRAFF.

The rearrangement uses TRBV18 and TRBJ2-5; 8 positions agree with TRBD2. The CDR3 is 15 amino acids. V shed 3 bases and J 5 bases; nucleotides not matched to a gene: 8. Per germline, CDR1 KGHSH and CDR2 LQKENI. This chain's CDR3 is CASSPDAGGFETQYF. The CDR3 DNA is TGTGCCAGCTCACCCGATGCGGGAGGCTTCGAGACCCAGTACTTC.

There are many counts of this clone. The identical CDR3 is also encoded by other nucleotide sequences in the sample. The CDR3 region is CASSYSGQGGYGYTF. The DNA of the CDR3 is TGTGCCAGCAGTTACTCGGGACAGGGCGGGTATGGCTACACCTTC. The V call is TRBV6-5, the J call TRBJ1-2, with TRBD1 matching over 9 bases. The CDR3 has 15 residues. CDR1 is MNHEY, CDR2 SVGAGI, per germline. V shed 0 bases, J shed 5 bases, and the junction held 4 bases outside the gene matches.

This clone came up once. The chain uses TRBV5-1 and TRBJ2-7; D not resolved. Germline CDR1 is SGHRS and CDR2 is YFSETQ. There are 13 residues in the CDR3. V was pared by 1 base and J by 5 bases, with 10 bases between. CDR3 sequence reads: CASSLSVPDEQYF. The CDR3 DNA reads TGCGCCAGCAGCTTGTCTGTTCCGGACGAGCAGTACTTC.

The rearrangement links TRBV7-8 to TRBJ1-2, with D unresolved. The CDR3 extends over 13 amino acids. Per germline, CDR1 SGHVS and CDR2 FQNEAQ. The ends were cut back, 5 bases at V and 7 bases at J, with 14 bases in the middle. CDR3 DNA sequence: TGTGCCAGCAGCAGAGAACCTACGGGTGGCTACACCTTC. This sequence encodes CASSREPTGGYTF.

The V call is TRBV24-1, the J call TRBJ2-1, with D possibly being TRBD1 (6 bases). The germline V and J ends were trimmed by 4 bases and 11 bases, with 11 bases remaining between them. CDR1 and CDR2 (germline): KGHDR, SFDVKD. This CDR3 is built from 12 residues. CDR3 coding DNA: TGTGCCACCAGTGACCTTGGACAGCAGCAGTTCTTC. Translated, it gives CATSDLGQQQFF.

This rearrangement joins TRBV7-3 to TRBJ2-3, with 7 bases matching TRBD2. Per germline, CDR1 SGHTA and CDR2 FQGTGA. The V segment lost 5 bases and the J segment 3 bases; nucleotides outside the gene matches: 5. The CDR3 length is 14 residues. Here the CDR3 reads CASSRLGGTDTQYF. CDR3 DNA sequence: TGTGCCAGCAGCCGACTGGGGGGGACAGATACGCAGTATTTT.

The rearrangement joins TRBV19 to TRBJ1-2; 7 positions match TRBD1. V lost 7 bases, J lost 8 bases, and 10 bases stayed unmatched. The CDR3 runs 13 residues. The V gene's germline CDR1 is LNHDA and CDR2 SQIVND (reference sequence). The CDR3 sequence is CASTPDRDRGYTF. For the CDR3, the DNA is TGTGCCAGTACACCCGACAGGGACCGAGGCTACACCTTC.

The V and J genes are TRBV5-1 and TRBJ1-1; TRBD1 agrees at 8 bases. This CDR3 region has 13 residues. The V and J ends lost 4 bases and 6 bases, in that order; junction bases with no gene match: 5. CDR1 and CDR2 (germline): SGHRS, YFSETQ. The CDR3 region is CASSLDRVAEAFF. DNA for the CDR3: TGCGCCAGCAGCCTGGACAGGGTAGCTGAAGCTTTCTTT.

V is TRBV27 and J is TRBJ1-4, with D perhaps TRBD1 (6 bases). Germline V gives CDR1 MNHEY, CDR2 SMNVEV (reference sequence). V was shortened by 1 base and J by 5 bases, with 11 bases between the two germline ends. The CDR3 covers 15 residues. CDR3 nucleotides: TGTGCCAGCAGTTTATTACGAGGGGGAAATGAAAAACTGTTTTTT. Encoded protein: CASSLLRGGNEKLFF.

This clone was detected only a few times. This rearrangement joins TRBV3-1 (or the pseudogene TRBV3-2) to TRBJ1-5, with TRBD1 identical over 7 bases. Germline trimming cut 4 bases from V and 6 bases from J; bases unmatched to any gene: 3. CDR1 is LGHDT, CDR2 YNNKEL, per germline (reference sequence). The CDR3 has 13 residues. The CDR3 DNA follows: TGTGCCAGCAGCCGACAGGGAATTCAGCCCCAGCATTTT. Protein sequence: CASSRQGIQPQHF.

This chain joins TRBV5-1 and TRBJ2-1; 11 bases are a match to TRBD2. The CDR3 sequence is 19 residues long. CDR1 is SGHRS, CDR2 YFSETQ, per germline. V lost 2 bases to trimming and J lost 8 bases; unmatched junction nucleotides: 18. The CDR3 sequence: CASSFLDSSGGPRRDEQFF. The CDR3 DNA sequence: TGCGCCAGCAGCTTCCTCGACTCTAGCGGGGGGCCTAGACGGGATGAGCAGTTCTTC.

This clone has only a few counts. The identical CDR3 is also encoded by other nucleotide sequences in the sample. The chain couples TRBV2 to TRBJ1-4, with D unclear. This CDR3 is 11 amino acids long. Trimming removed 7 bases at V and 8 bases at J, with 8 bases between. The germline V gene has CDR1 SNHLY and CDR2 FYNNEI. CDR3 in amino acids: CASKRGEKLFF. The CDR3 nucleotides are TGTGCCAGCAAACGAGGAGAAAAACTGTTTTTT.

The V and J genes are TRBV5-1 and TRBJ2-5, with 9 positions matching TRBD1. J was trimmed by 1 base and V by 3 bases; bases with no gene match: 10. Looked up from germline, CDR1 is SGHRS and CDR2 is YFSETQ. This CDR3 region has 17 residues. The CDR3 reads CASSYSGQGRFQETQYF. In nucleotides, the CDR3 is TGCGCCAGCAGCTATTCGGGACAGGGCCGCTTCCAAGAGACCCAGTACTTC. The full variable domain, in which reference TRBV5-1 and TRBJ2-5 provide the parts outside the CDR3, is KAGVTQTPRYLIKTRGQQVTLSCSPISGHRSVSWYQQTPGQGLQFLFEYFSETQRNKGNFPGRFSGRQFSNSRSEMNVSTLELGDSALYLCASSYSGQGRFQETQYFGPGTRLLVL.

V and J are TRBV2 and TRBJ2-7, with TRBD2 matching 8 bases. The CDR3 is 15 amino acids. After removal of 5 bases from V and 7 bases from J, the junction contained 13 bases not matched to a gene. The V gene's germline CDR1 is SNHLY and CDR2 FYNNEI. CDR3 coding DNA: TGTGCCAGCAGTTATACTCCGGGACTAGGGGGAGAGCAGTACTTC. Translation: CASSYTPGLGGEQYF.

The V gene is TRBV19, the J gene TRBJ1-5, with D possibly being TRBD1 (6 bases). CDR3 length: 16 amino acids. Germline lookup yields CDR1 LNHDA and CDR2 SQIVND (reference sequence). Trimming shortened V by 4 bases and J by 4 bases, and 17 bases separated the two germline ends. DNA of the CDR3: TGTGCCAGTAGTAATTACGACAGGAATCCGAATCAGCCCCAGCATTTT. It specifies CASSNYDRNPNQPQHF. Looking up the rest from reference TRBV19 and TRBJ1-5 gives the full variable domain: DGGITQSPKYLFRKEGQNVTLSCEQNLNHDAMYWYRQDPGQGLRLIYYSQIVNDFQKGDIAEGYSVSREKKESFPLTVTSAQKNPTAFYLCASSNYDRNPNQPQHFGDGTRLSIL.

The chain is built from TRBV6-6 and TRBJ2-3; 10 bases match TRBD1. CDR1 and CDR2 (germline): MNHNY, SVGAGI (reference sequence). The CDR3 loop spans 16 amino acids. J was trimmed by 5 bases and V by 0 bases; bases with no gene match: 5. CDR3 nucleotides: TGTGCCAGCAGTTACTCGAGGGACAGGGGTGTAGATACGCAGTATTTT. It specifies CASSYSRDRGVDTQYF.

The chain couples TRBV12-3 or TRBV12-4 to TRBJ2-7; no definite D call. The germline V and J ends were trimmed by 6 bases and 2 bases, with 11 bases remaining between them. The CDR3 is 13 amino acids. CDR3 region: CASRPTQTYEQYF. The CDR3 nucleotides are TGTGCCAGCAGACCAACGCAGACCTACGAGCAGTACTTC.

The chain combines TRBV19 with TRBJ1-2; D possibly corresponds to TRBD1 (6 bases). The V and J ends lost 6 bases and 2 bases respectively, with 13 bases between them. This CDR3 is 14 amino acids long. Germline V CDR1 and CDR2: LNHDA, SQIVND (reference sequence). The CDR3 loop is CASRTSGVNYGYTF. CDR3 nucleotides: TGTGCCAGTAGAACCTCAGGGGTAAACTATGGCTACACCTTC. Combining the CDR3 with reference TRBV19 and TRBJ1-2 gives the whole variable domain DGGITQSPKYLFRKEGQNVTLSCEQNLNHDAMYWYRQDPGQGLRLIYYSQIVNDFQKGDIAEGYSVSREKKESFPLTVTSAQKNPTAFYLCASRTSGVNYGYTFGSGTRLTVV.

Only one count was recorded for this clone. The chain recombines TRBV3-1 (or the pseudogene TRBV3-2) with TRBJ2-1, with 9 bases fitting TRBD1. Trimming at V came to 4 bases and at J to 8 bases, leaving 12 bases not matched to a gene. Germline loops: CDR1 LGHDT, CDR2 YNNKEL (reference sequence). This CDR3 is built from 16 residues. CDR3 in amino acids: CASSPQGQGRVHEQFF. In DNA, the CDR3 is TGTGCCAGCAGCCCACAGGGACAGGGAAGGGTCCATGAGCAGTTCTTC.

The CDR3 DNA reads TGTGCCAGTAGTACCAGTCGACAGGTTGAAGCTTTCTTT. Amino acids: CASSTSRQVEAFF. This sequence joins TRBV19 and TRBJ1-1; weak D call: TRBD1 (6 bases). The CDR3 covers 13 residues. Germline V lookup: CDR1 LNHDA, CDR2 SQIVND (reference sequence). Deletions cut 4 bases from V and 7 bases from J, with 13 bases between.

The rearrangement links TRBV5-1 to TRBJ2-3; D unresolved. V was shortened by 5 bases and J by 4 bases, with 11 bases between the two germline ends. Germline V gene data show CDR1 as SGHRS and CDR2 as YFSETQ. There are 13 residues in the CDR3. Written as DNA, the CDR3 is TGCGCCAGCAGTTCCCTAGGCGCAGATACGCAGTATTTT. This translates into CASSSLGADTQYF.